This TCR beta chain was profiled in a study of blood T cell repertoires in COVID-19. Overall study context: There were acute and convalescent COVID-19 samples, and they came from the United States, Italy and Spain. T cells, B-cell-depleted T cells, or PBMCs supplied cDNA or gDNA.

The CDR3 spans 17 residues. In germline, CDR1 is MNHNS, CDR2 SASEGT. V gave up 3 bases and J gave up 2 bases; unmatched junction bases: 4. Clones were sequenced by immunoSEQ multiplex PCR, and TCRdb holds only the in-frame ones, with some missing. The sample lists some 93,000 clones, about 86% occurring once. This clone was detected once. The source material was peripheral blood. The genes are TRBV6-1 and TRBJ1-6; TRBD1 agrees at 10 bases. This receptor was obtained from a woman of 80 years or more with acute or convalescent COVID-19. The CDR3 DNA reads TGTGCCAGCAGTGACCGGGGACAGGGGACCTATAATTCACCCCTCCACTTT. It specifies CASSDRGQGTYNSPLHF.